The 31 T cell receptor beta chains below all came from one sample that was sequenced in a study of T cells in Graves' hyperthyroidism and ophthalmopathy. Amplification yielded TCR beta CDR3 regions, with RNA transcripts as the source. The primer set for the first-round RT-PCR of the TCR CDR3 was HTBI. TCRdb used MiXCR to reprocess the multiplex PCR reads, holding one entry per CDR3 protein. The sample lists a few hundred thousand distinct CDR3 sequences; less than 25% were seen once. Sequenced sample: blood. The source of these receptors is a man aged 18 to 29 with Graves' hyperthyroidism.

This sequence joins TRBV11-2 and TRBJ2-2; 14 bases align to TRBD2. With 1 base clipped from V and 6 bases from J, the junction kept 1 base outside the gene matches. Germline V gene lookup returns CDR1 SGHAT and CDR2 FQNNGV. The CDR3 is 16 amino acids. CDR3 nucleotide sequence: TGTGCCAGCAGCTTAGGACTAGCGGGGGGGCCCGGGGAGCTGTTTTTT. Its protein is CASSLGLAGGPGELFF.

This clonotype has at least ten counts. This chain joins TRBV5-1 and TRBJ2-7; the D is unclear. Per the germline V gene, CDR1 is SGHRS and CDR2 is YFSETQ. V shed 0 bases and J shed 0 bases, with 13 bases lying between them. The CDR3 is 16 amino acids. The DNA for the CDR3 is TGCGCCAGCAGCTTGGACCCTAGGCAGACCTCCTACGAGCAGTACTTC. It yields the protein CASSLDPRQTSYEQYF.

As concerns this clonotype: Being one base from a much bigger clone, this may be a read error. The V gene is TRBV6-1, the J gene TRBJ2-7; D remains unclear. V was shortened by 4 bases and J by 0 bases, with 7 bases between the two germline ends. Germline-derived CDR1 and CDR2 are MNHNS and SASEGT. The CDR3 runs 13 residues. The CDR3 sequence is CASSGPASYEQYF. The CDR3 DNA is TGTGCCAGCAGTGGACCGGCCTCCTACGAGCAGTACTTC.

V and J are TRBV24-1 and TRBJ2-5; the match to TRBD2 covers 7 bases. This CDR3 has 15 residues. The trim removed 0 bases at V and 5 bases at J, leaving 5 bases unmatched. CDR1 KGHDR and CDR2 SFDVKD come from the germline V gene. DNA of the CDR3: TGTGCCACCAGTGATTTGGGGCGCGGGAGTGAGACCCAGTACTTC. Encoded protein: CATSDLGRGSETQYF.

Only a few counts were recorded for this clonotype. This chain links TRBV6-5 with TRBJ2-5, with TRBD1 matching 9 bases. V shed 2 bases, J shed 6 bases, and the junction held 1 base outside the gene matches. Germline CDR1 and CDR2: MNHEY and SVGAGI. The CDR3 spans 13 residues. CDR3 coding DNA: TGTGCCAGCAGTTACGGACAGGGGCAGACCCAGTACTTC. This sequence encodes CASSYGQGQTQYF.

This clonotype was picked up a small number of times. This sequence joins TRBV20-1 and TRBJ1-6; 8 positions match TRBD1. Germline V gene lookup returns CDR1 DFQATT and CDR2 SNEGSKA (reference sequence). The CDR3 sequence is 14 residues long. Losses at the gene ends were 3 bases for V and 4 bases for J; bases not matched to a gene: 2. In nucleotides, the CDR3 is TGCAGTGCTAGCCGGACAGGGTATAATTCACCCCTCCACTTT. It encodes CSASRTGYNSPLHF.

This clonotype has at least ten counts. The chain couples TRBV6-4 to TRBJ1-5; possible D gene TRBD1, 5 bases. The CDR3 is 17 residues long. The V gene lost 6 bases and the J gene lost 5 bases, with 23 bases spanning the gap. The V gene's germline CDR1 is MRHNA and CDR2 SNTAGT. The CDR3 here is CASRVSGFTGGDQPQHF. The CDR3 bases are TGTGCCAGCAGGGTCTCCGGGTTTACTGGAGGGGATCAGCCCCAGCATTTT.

Only one count was recorded for this clonotype. The rearrangement links TRBV20-1 to TRBJ1-5; D not resolved. Germline V gives CDR1 DFQATT, CDR2 SNEGSKA (reference sequence). Trimming stripped 6 bases from V and 0 bases from J, with 12 bases between. CDR3 length: 14 amino acids. The CDR3 here is CSAGELSSNQPQHF. CDR3 in DNA: TGCAGTGCCGGAGAGTTGTCTAGCAATCAGCCCCAGCATTTT.

This clonotype was seen repeatedly, ten times or more. This chain links TRBV5-1 with TRBJ2-2; 7 positions match TRBD1. The CDR3 runs 13 residues. Germline values: CDR1 SGHRS, CDR2 YFSETQ. V was pared by 4 bases and J by 6 bases, with 3 bases of the junction left unmatched. The CDR3 loop is CASSIQGAGELFF. In DNA form, the CDR3 reads TGCGCCAGCAGCATCCAGGGGGCCGGGGAGCTGTTTTTT.

This clonotype was picked up many times. The chain links TRBV27 to TRBJ1-2, with 7 positions matching TRBD1. Germline trimming cut 5 bases from V and 8 bases from J; bases unmatched to any gene: 8. Germline V lookup: CDR1 MNHEY, CDR2 SMNVEV (reference sequence). The CDR3 has 13 residues. The CDR3 reads CASSNRDSRGYTF. The DNA of the CDR3 is TGTGCCAGCAGTAACCGGGACAGCCGGGGCTACACCTTC.

The chain combines TRBV28 with TRBJ2-7; D gene ambiguous. Germline V gene sequence: CDR1 MDHEN, CDR2 SYDVKM. Trimming took off 5 bases at V and 7 bases at J, with 9 bases between the two ends. This CDR3 region has 11 residues. CDR3 nucleotides: TGTGCCAGCAGTCGCCCGAAAGAGCAGTACTTC. Amino acid sequence: CASSRPKEQYF.

Many counts were recorded for this clonotype. Relative to the germline gene, one junction end is altered; a read error may explain this. This chain connects TRBV28 to TRBJ1-1; D gene unclear. Germline V lookup: CDR1 MDHEN, CDR2 SYDVKM. The CDR3 consists of 13 residues. CDR3 protein: CAGSFRRGTEAFF. As DNA, the CDR3 is TGTGCCGGCAGTTTTCGACGGGGCACTGAAGCTTTCTTT.

The rearrangement joins TRBV11-1 to TRBJ2-7; D remains unclear. The CDR3 loop spans 14 amino acids. The ends were cut back, 1 base at V and 3 bases at J, with 10 bases in the middle. The germline CDR1 and CDR2 sequences are SGHAT and FQDESV (reference sequence). This CDR3 is CASSLEVRGYEQYF. Written as DNA, the CDR3 is TGTGCCAGCAGCTTAGAGGTGAGAGGCTACGAGCAGTACTTC.

In this sample, this clonotype turned up many times. The chain uses TRBV28 and TRBJ1-1, with D possibly being TRBD1 (5 bases). This CDR3 has 18 amino acids. From germline, CDR1 is MDHEN and CDR2 SYDVKM. V was shortened by 0 bases and J by 1 base, with 18 bases between the two germline ends. The CDR3 sequence: CASSLCVWSTEQNTEAFF. In nucleotides, the CDR3 is TGTGCCAGCAGTTTATGCGTTTGGTCGACAGAGCAGAACACTGAAGCTTTCTTT.

The rearrangement joins TRBV24-1 to TRBJ2-5; no reliable D call. Germline-derived CDR1 and CDR2 are KGHDR and SFDVKD. The CDR3 has 14 amino acids. Trimming shortened V by 5 bases and J by 3 bases, and 12 bases separated the two germline ends. The CDR3 DNA sequence: TGTGCCACCAGTGGAAGCCCACAGAAAGAGACCCAGTACTTC. Translating it yields CATSGSPQKETQYF.

This clonotype was detected ten times or more. As DNA, the CDR3 is TGTGCCAGCAGCCTGGGGGGCACCCCAGATGGGACCCAGTACTTC. Its protein is CASSLGGTPDGTQYF. The chain employs TRBV28 and TRBJ2-5; D possibly matches TRBD1 or TRBD2 (6 bases each). The V end lost 6 bases, the J end lost 7 bases, and 21 bases lay between the germline ends. In germline, CDR1 is MDHEN, CDR2 SYDVKM. This CDR3 region has 15 residues.

This clonotype has a handful of counts. The rearrangement uses TRBV5-1 and TRBJ1-1; D is unclear. Trimming took 0 bases from V and 6 from J, leaving 21 bases between them. Germline CDR1 is SGHRS and CDR2 is YFSETQ. This CDR3 has 17 amino acids. The CDR3 region has the DNA TGCGCCAGCAGCTTGGGCTCAGTGGGGTCGTTATGGGCTGAAGCTTTCTTT. As protein: CASSLGSVGSLWAEAFF. The full variable domain, in which reference TRBV5-1 and TRBJ1-1 provide the parts outside the CDR3, is KAGVTQTPRYLIKTRGQQVTLSCSPISGHRSVSWYQQTPGQGLQFLFEYFSETQRNKGNFPGRFSGRQFSNSRSEMNVSTLELGDSALYLCASSLGSVGSLWAEAFFGQGTRLTVV.

This clonotype was observed many times. The chain is built from TRBV12-3 or TRBV12-4 and TRBJ1-2, with D possibly TRBD1 on 6 matching bases. The CDR3 has 13 residues. Trimming removed 3 bases from V and 3 bases from J, with 8 bases in between. The CDR3: CASSFNRDYGYTF. The DNA of the CDR3 is TGTGCCAGCAGTTTCAACAGGGACTATGGCTACACCTTC.

The gene calls are TRBV12-3 or TRBV12-4 and TRBJ2-7; D might be TRBD2 (6 bases). Trimming pared 9 bases from V and 2 bases from J, leaving 17 bases between. The CDR3 runs to 14 residues. Here the CDR3 reads CARRRRGLTYEQYF. DNA of the CDR3: TGTGCCAGACGGCGACGGGGACTCACCTACGAGCAGTACTTC.

This clonotype was counted ten times or more. The rearrangement uses TRBV28 and TRBJ2-7; 7 positions match TRBD2. The CDR3 contains 13 residues. Trimming removed 6 bases from V and 7 bases from J; junction bases left unmatched: 9. Germline values: CDR1 MDHEN, CDR2 SYDVKM. As DNA, the CDR3 is TGTGCCAGCAGCCTTTGGGGGGGGAGAGAGCAGTACTTC. Amino acids: CASSLWGGREQYF.

The chain uses TRBV6-5 and TRBJ1-5; no clear D gene. V was cut by 6 bases and J by 2 bases, with 11 bases left in between. Per the germline V gene, CDR1 is MNHEY and CDR2 is SVGAGI. The CDR3 extends over 14 amino acids. The CDR3 region is CASSYAAGNQPQHF. In DNA form, the CDR3 reads TGTGCCAGCAGCTATGCGGCTGGCAATCAGCCCCAGCATTTT.

This clonotype came up many times. V gene TRBV13 combines with J gene TRBJ2-7; a possible D gene is TRBD1 (6 bases). Germline-derived CDR1 and CDR2 are PRHDT and FYEKMQ (reference sequence). V lost 4 bases to trimming and J lost 2 bases, with 15 bases between them. The CDR3 is made up of 15 amino acids. This CDR3 reads CASSSWGLVAYEQYF. The CDR3 DNA sequence: TGTGCCAGCAGCTCCTGGGGGCTCGTCGCCTACGAGCAGTACTTC. The full variable domain, its missing parts supplied by reference TRBV13 and TRBJ2-7, is AAGVIQSPRHLIKEKRETATLKCYPIPRHDTVYWYQQGPGQDPQFLISFYEKMQSDKGSIPDRFSAQQFSDYHSELNMSSLELGDSALYFCASSSWGLVAYEQYFGPGTRLTVT.

The genes are TRBV24-1 and TRBJ2-5; D tentatively reads TRBD1 or TRBD2 (5 bases each). This CDR3 has 18 amino acids. Trimming removed 3 bases at V and 5 bases at J, with 24 bases between. In germline, CDR1 is KGHDR, CDR2 SFDVKD. The CDR3 loop reads CATSDLLSGALYAETQYF. Written as DNA, the CDR3 is TGTGCCACCAGTGATCTCCTTTCCGGGGCACTATATGCGGAGACCCAGTACTTC.

Points on this clonotype: One end of the junction does not line up with germline, which may come from a read error. This rearrangement joins TRBV6-1 to TRBJ1-5, with unresolved D. Germline lookup yields CDR1 MNHNS and CDR2 SASEGT. The CDR3 has 17 residues. CDR3 bases: TGTGCCAGCAGTGAATTTACGGCAAGATATAGCTATCAGCCTCAGCATTTT. It encodes CASSEFTARYSYQPQHF.

Comment on this clonotype: This could be a read error, since a much larger clone is one nucleotide away. The chain couples TRBV5-8 to TRBJ1-2; D perhaps matches TRBD1 (5 bases). Germline CDR1 reads SGHTS; CDR2 reads YDEGEE. The length of the CDR3 is 15 residues. CDR3 amino acids: CASSLKKTASYGYSF. In DNA form, the CDR3 reads TGTGCCAGCAGCTTGAAGAAGACAGCGAGCTATGGCTACAGCTTC.

This clonotype was picked up a small number of times. This chain uses TRBV20-1 with TRBJ2-6, with TRBD2 as a possible D gene (6 bases). The CDR3 length is 16 residues. CDR1 and CDR2 (germline): DFQATT, SNEGSKA (reference sequence). Trimming stripped 1 base from V and 2 bases from J, with 12 bases between. CDR3 sequence: CSARVGGAAGANVLTF. In nucleotides, the CDR3 is TGCAGTGCTAGAGTCGGAGGGGCGGCTGGGGCCAACGTCCTGACTTTC.

This clonotype has at least ten counts. One end of the junction does not line up with germline, which may come from a read error. The CDR3 loop is CVSRSWGRPETEAFF. CDR3 DNA: TGTGTCAGCAGATCTTGGGGCAGGCCGGAGACTGAAGCTTTCTTT. The chain couples TRBV12-3 or TRBV12-4 to TRBJ1-1; D might be TRBD1 (5 bases). The CDR3 is 15 amino acids.

This clonotype was recorded at least ten times. The V gene is TRBV28, the J gene TRBJ1-5, with 7 bases fitting TRBD1. The J segment lost 4 bases and the V segment lost 2 bases, leaving 5 bases of the junction unmatched. The CDR3 consists of 15 residues. In germline, CDR1 is MDHEN, CDR2 SYDVKM. This CDR3 is CASSLTGVVNQPQHF. CDR3 DNA: TGTGCCAGCAGTTTAACAGGGGTAGTAAATCAGCCCCAGCATTTT.

Regarding this clonotype: A read error is possible here, since a much larger clone lies one base away. This sequence joins TRBV7-8 and TRBJ1-5; a possible D gene is TRBD1 (5 bases). This CDR3 is built from 16 residues. Germline values: CDR1 SGHVS, CDR2 FQNEAQ. As DNA, the CDR3 is TGTGCCAGCAGCTTAGAAGGGGTATCTAGCAATCGGCCCCAGCATTTT. Protein product: CASSLEGVSSNRPQHF.

This clonotype was recorded only once. This chain links TRBV15 with TRBJ2-5, with TRBD1 matching over 12 bases. CDR1 is LNHNV and CDR2 is YYDKDF in the germline V gene (reference sequence). The CDR3 extends over 16 amino acids. The junction had 8 bases not matched to a gene; V was cut back by 5 bases and J by 4 bases. In DNA form, the CDR3 reads TGTGCCACCAGCCGGGGTGGGACAGGGGGCAGAGAGACCCAGTACTTC. Encoded protein: CATSRGGTGGRETQYF.

This clonotype has a count of ten or more. This chain joins TRBV11-2 and TRBJ1-2; 8 bases are shared with TRBD1. V lost 5 bases to trimming and J lost 2 bases; unmatched junction nucleotides: 7. The CDR3 length is 15 residues. Per the germline V gene, CDR1 is SGHAT and CDR2 is FQNNGV. The CDR3 protein is CASSPLTGVNYGYTF. In nucleotides, the CDR3 is TGTGCCAGCAGCCCCCTGACAGGGGTGAACTATGGCTACACCTTC.